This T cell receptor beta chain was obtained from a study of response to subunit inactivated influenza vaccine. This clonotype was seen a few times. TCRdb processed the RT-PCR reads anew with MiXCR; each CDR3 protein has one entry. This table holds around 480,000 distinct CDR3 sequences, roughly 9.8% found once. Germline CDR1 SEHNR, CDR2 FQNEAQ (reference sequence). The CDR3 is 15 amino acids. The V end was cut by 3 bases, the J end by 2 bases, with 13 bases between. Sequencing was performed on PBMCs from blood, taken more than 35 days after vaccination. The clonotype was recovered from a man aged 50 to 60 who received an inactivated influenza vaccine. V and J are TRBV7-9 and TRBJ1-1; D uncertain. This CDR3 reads CASSFLLAGNTEAFF. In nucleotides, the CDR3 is TGTGCCAGCAGCTTCCTCTTGGCAGGTAACACTGAAGCTTTCTTT.